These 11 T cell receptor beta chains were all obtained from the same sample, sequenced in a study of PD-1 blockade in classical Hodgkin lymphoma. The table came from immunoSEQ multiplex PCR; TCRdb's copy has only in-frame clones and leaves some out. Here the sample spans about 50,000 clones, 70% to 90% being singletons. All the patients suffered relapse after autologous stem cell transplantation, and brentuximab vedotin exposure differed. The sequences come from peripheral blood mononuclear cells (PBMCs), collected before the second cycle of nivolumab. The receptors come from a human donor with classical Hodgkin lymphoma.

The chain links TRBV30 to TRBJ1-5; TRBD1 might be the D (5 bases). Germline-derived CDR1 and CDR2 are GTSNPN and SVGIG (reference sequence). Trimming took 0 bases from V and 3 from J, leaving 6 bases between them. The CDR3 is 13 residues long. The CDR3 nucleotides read TGTGCCTGGAGTGTGGACAACAATCAGCCCCAGCATTTT. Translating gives CAWSVDNNQPQHF.

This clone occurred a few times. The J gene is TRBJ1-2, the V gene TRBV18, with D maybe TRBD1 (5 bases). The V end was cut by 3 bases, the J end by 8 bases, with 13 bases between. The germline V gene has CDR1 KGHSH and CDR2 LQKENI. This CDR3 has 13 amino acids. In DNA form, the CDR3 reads TGTGCCAGCTCACCTCAGGGATCGGGCGGCTACACCTTC. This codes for CASSPQGSGGYTF.

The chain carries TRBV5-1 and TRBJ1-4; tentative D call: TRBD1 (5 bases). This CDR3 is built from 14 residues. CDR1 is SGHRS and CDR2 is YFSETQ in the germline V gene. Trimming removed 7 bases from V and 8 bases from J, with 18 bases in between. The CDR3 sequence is CASQRGAGEEKLFF. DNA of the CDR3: TGCGCCAGCCAGCGAGGGGCGGGGGAGGAAAAACTGTTTTTT. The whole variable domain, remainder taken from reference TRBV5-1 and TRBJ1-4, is KAGVTQTPRYLIKTRGQQVTLSCSPISGHRSVSWYQQTPGQGLQFLFEYFSETQRNKGNFPGRFSGRQFSNSRSEMNVSTLELGDSALYLCASQRGAGEEKLFFGSGTQLSVL.

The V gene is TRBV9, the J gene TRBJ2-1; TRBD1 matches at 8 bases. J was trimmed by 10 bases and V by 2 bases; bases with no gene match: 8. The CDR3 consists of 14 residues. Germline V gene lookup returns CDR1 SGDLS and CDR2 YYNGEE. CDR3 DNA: TGTGCCAGCAGCGTGGCAGGGGGCTCCTTAGAGCAGTTCTTC. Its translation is CASSVAGGSLEQFF.

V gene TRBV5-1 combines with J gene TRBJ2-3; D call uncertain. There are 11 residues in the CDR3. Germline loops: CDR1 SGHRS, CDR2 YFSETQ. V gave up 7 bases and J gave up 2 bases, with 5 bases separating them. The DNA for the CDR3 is TGCGCCAGCGCCTACACAGATACGCAGTATTTT. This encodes CASAYTDTQYF.

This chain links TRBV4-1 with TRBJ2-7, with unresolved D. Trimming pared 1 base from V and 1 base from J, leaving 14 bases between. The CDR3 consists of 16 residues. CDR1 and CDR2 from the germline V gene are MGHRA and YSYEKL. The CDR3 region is CASSQGLSGGSYEQYF. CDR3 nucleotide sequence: TGCGCCAGCAGCCAAGGGCTATCGGGCGGTTCCTACGAGCAGTACTTC.

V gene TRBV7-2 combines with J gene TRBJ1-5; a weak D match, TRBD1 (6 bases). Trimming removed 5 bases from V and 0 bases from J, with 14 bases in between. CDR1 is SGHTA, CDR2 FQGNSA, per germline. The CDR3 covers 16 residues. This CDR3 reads CASSLGRGYSNQPQHF. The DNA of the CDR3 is TGTGCCAGCAGCCTGGGCAGGGGATATAGCAATCAGCCCCAGCATTTT.

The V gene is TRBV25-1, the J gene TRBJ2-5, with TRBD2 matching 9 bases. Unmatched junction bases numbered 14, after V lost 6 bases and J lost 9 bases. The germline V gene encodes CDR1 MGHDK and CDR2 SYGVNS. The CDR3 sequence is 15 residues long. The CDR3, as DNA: TGTGCCAGCAGCAGGGGGACTAGCCCGGTTCAGGCCCAGTACTTC. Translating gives CASSRGTSPVQAQYF.

In DNA form, the CDR3 reads TGTGCCAGCTCACCCCAGGGGCACGGCTACACCTTC. It translates to CASSPQGHGYTF. The V and J genes are TRBV18 and TRBJ1-2; D perhaps matches TRBD1 (6 bases). This CDR3 spans 12 amino acids. Trimming took off 3 bases at V and 8 bases at J, with 10 bases between the two ends. Germline V CDR1 and CDR2: KGHSH, LQKENI.

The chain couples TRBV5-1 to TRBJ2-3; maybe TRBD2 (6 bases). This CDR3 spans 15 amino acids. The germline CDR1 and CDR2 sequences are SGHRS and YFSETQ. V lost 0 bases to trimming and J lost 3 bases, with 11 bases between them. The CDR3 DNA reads TGCGCCAGCAGCTTGGGGGACGGAGGGACAGATACGCAGTATTTT. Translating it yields CASSLGDGGTDTQYF.

CDR3 bases: TGCGCCAGCAGTGAACAGGGTCACACTGAAGCTTTCTTT. This translates into CASSEQGHTEAFF. The V gene is TRBV10-1, the J gene TRBJ1-1, with a possible D match to TRBD1 (6 bases). V lost 3 bases to trimming and J lost 3 bases, with 8 bases between them. The CDR3 has 13 amino acids. The germline gives CDR1 WNHNN, CDR2 SYGVQD (reference sequence).